Below, one T cell receptor (beta chain) is given with its context. This sample was taken from a study of T cell repertoires in cytomegalovirus infection. Losses at the gene ends were 4 bases for V and 2 bases for J; bases not matched to a gene: 4. This CDR3 is built from 15 residues. Each CDR3 protein is one row after TCRdb ran MiXCR on the reads. The sample records around 140,000 distinct CDR3 sequences, about 6.3% being singletons. Sequencing used PBMCs. This clonotype was sampled from a human donor in good health (CMV status not recorded). Some clones in this sample may be carry-over from other donors' samples. The chain is built from TRBV12-3 or TRBV12-4 and TRBJ2-1, with 8 nucleotides matching TRBD2. CDR3 coding DNA: TGTGCCAGCAGTTCCGGGGGGGGGACCTACAATGAGCAGTTCTTC. Amino acid sequence: CASSSGGGTYNEQFF.